A selection of T cell receptor beta chains follows, all from one sample in a study of shared clonotypes between healthy human individuals. Assay: immunoSEQ multiplex PCR; the TCRdb copy retains only in-frame clones and omits some. There are 200,000 to 250,000 clones in the sample; about 65% occur only once, and roughly 11% lies in the top ten. The specimen sequenced was memory CD4+ T cells sorted from blood. The receptors stem from a man in his thirties or forties in good health. CDR3s include the opening cysteine and the closing phenylalanine or tryptophan. The D gene is left open where the match is weak. Clone size appears in some rows only: once, few, many, or a class for an expanded clone.

J: TRBJ2-7; size: many; V: TRBV11-2; D: .; DNA: TGTGCCAGCAGCCTAAACCGGGACATTAAGGTGACGCAGTACTTC; CDR3: CASSLNRDIKVTQYF
J: TRBJ2-1; size: once; V: TRBV18; D: .; DNA: TGTGCCAGCTCACCACCGGATGGACAGTACAATGAGCAGTTCTTC; CDR3: CASSPPDGQYNEQFF
J: TRBJ1-1; size: once; V: TRBV9; D: .; DNA: TGTGCCAGCAGCGCCCGTCGGGCGGGGAACACTGAAGCTTTCTTT; CDR3: CASSARRAGNTEAFF
J: TRBJ2-1; size: .; V: TRBV7-9; D: TRBD2; DNA: TGTGCCAGCAACATAAGATCGGGACTAGCCTTTAAAGCCTACAATGAGCAGTTCTTC; CDR3: CASNIRSGLAFKAYNEQFF
J: TRBJ2-1; size: .; V: TRBV9; D: .; DNA: TGTGCCAGCAGCGTTAGGCGGGACAAATACAATGAGCAGTTCTTC; CDR3: CASSVRRDKYNEQFF
J: TRBJ2-5; size: .; V: TRBV6-4; D: TRBD1; DNA: TGTGCCAGCAGTGATCTGACGACCGTACAGGGGGTCCTAGAGACCCAGTACTTC; CDR3: CASSDLTTVQGVLETQYF
J: TRBJ2-5; size: .; V: TRBV5-4; D: TRBD1; DNA: TGTGCCAGCAGCGACCGGACAGGCCTGGTAGAGACCCAGTACTTC; CDR3: CASSDRTGLVETQYF
J: TRBJ1-1; size: .; V: TRBV7-2; D: .; DNA: TGTGCCAGCAGCTCCCTTCCTAGGAGTGAAGCTTTCTTT; CDR3: CASSSLPRSEAFF
J: TRBJ1-1; size: .; V: TRBV30; D: .; DNA: TGTGCCTGGAGTCTGGGGACTACCCGGAACACTGAAGCTTTCTTT; CDR3: CAWSLGTTRNTEAFF
J: TRBJ2-7; size: .; V: TRBV28; D: TRBD2; DNA: TGTGCCAGCAGTATACAGCGGGAGAGATCTCTGGGGTACCAGTACTTC; CDR3: CASSIQRERSLGYQYF
J: TRBJ2-3; size: .; V: TRBV10-2; D: .; DNA: TGCGCCAGCAGTGAGCGGGGGCGCACAGATACGCAGTATTTT; CDR3: CASSERGRTDTQYF
J: TRBJ1-2; size: .; V: TRBV6-1; D: .; DNA: TGTGCCAGCTCTCTCCGCCCAGGGACACCAGAATTC; CDR3: CASSLRPGTPEF
J: TRBJ2-3; size: .; V: TRBV2; D: .; DNA: TGTGCCAGCAGAGTGGGGGATAGTGCAGATACGCAGTATTTT; CDR3: CASRVGDSADTQYF
J: TRBJ1-2; size: .; V: TRBV14; D: .; DNA: TGTGCCAGCAGTCAAGGGCCGGGCGACTATGGCTACACCTTC; CDR3: CASSQGPGDYGYTF
J: TRBJ2-2; size: .; V: TRBV7-3; D: .; DNA: TGTGCCAGCAGCCGCACAGGGCAGTTAAACACCGGGGAGCTGTTTTTT; CDR3: CASSRTGQLNTGELFF
J: TRBJ1-4; size: few; V: TRBV2; D: TRBD1; DNA: TGTGCCAGCAGCTATGGACAGGGATCAACTAATGAAAAACTGTTTTTT; CDR3: CASSYGQGSTNEKLFF
J: TRBJ1-1; size: few; V: TRBV29-1; D: .; DNA: TGCAGCGTCGGGGCGGGATGGGGTATGAACACTGAAGCTTTCTTT; CDR3: CSVGAGWGMNTEAFF
J: TRBJ2-1; size: .; V: TRBV5-8; D: TRBD1; DNA: TGTGCCAGCAGCTTGGATACGGGACAGGCATACAATGAGCAGTTCTTC; CDR3: CASSLDTGQAYNEQFF
J: TRBJ2-1; size: .; V: TRBV5-1; D: .; DNA: TGCGCCAGCAGCTTGGTGGTGGGCGGAGACTTGTACAATGAGCAGTTCTTC; CDR3: CASSLVVGGDLYNEQFF
J: TRBJ2-3; size: few; V: TRBV10-1; D: .; DNA: TGCGCCAGCAGTGAGAGGGCGGGGGATACGCAGTATTTT; CDR3: CASSERAGDTQYF
J: TRBJ2-1; size: few; V: TRBV6-5; D: .; DNA: TGTGCCAGCTACAGACTGAGCTTTAGCGATGAGCAGTTCTTC; CDR3: CASYRLSFSDEQFF
J: TRBJ2-1; size: .; V: TRBV6-1; D: TRBD2; DNA: TGTGCCAGCAGTGAAATCGGACTAGCGGGAGGCGAGCAGTTCTTC; CDR3: CASSEIGLAGGEQFF
J: TRBJ1-5; size: .; V: TRBV28; D: .; DNA: TGTGCCAGTGAGGGCTGGGGCAATCAGCCCCAGCATTTT; CDR3: CASEGWGNQPQHF
J: TRBJ2-7; size: few; V: TRBV2; D: .; DNA: TGTGCCAGCAGTGCCTCTAGCGCCTTTCGATACGAGCAGTACTTC; CDR3: CASSASSAFRYEQYF
J: TRBJ2-5; size: few; V: TRBV27; D: TRBD1; DNA: TGTGCCAGCAGTTCTTTGGGACAGGGTTGGCAAGAGACCCAGTACTTC; CDR3: CASSSLGQGWQETQYF
J: TRBJ1-1; size: .; V: TRBV2; D: .; DNA: TGTGCCAGCAGTGAATTACCGAACACTGAAGCTTTCTTT; CDR3: CASSELPNTEAFF
J: TRBJ2-3; size: .; V: TRBV6-1; D: TRBD2; DNA: TGTGCCAGCAGTGACGGCCGCGGGAGAATGACAGATACGCAGTATTTT; CDR3: CASSDGRGRMTDTQYF
J: TRBJ1-4; size: .; V: TRBV18; D: .; DNA: TGTGCCAGCTCTCCGACACGGGCTAATGAAAAACTGTTTTTT; CDR3: CASSPTRANEKLFF
J: TRBJ2-1; size: .; V: TRBV30; D: .; DNA: TGTGCCTGGAGGGGACGACAGTTCAGCTCCTACAATGAGCAGTTCTTC; CDR3: CAWRGRQFSSYNEQFF
J: TRBJ2-7; size: .; V: TRBV7-2; D: .; DNA: TGTGCCAGCAGCTTAGGTGTGACAGCCTCGGAGCAGTACTTC; CDR3: CASSLGVTASEQYF
J: TRBJ2-1; size: .; V: TRBV9; D: TRBD2; DNA: TGTGCCAGCAGCGCCTGGACTAGCGGGAGAAAACAGGATGAGCAGTTCTTC; CDR3: CASSAWTSGRKQDEQFF
J: TRBJ2-1; size: .; V: TRBV7-7; D: .; DNA: TGTGCTAGCAGCTTAGATGCAGGGAATGAGCAGTTCTTC; CDR3: CASSLDAGNEQFF
J: TRBJ2-7; size: once; V: TRBV7-2; D: .; DNA: TGTGCCAGCAGCATCTCCCGGGGTGGCTACGAGCAGTACTTC; CDR3: CASSISRGGYEQYF
J: TRBJ2-1; size: many; V: TRBV18; D: TRBD2; DNA: TGTGCCAGCTCACCCACCCCCGGGACTAGCGAACACAATGAGCAGTTCTTC; CDR3: CASSPTPGTSEHNEQFF
J: TRBJ2-2; size: .; V: TRBV15; D: TRBD2; DNA: TGTGCCACCAGCAGAGTATCGGGCGGGAGAGCGAACACCGGGGAGCTGTTTTTT; CDR3: CATSRVSGGRANTGELFF
J: TRBJ2-1; size: .; V: TRBV5-1; D: .; DNA: TGCGCCAGCAGCTTGGGTGCTAGCGCATCCAATGAGCAGTTCTTC; CDR3: CASSLGASASNEQFF
J: TRBJ1-1; size: .; V: TRBV5-1; D: .; DNA: TGCGCCAGCAGCTTACAGACAGGGAACACTGAAGCTTTCTTT; CDR3: CASSLQTGNTEAFF
J: TRBJ2-7; size: .; V: TRBV15; D: .; DNA: TGTGCCACCAGCAGAGGGGGTGGGAGCTCCTACGAGCAGTACTTC; CDR3: CATSRGGGSSYEQYF
J: TRBJ2-1; size: .; V: TRBV10-3; D: .; DNA: TGTGCCATCAGTGTAGAACGGCTCAATGAGCAGTTCTTC; CDR3: CAISVERLNEQFF